The 32 T cell receptor beta chains below all came from one sample that was sequenced in a study of blood T cells in healthy people across ages. Sample-barcoded 5' priming and a J-beta primer mix drove a second PCR of about 6 to 12 cycles. TCRdb ran MiXCR on the 5' RACE reads and lists one entry per CDR3 protein. This sample carries about 970,000 distinct CDR3 sequences, roughly half of them seen once, and the ten largest clones take roughly a fifth. Sequenced input: blood. Source of these receptors: a woman aged 55-75 years in good health.

The chain carries TRBV3-1 and TRBJ2-7; the D is unclear. The CDR3 spans 13 residues. The germline CDR1 and CDR2 sequences are LGHDT and YNNKEL (reference sequence). V was trimmed by 2 bases and J by 7 bases, leaving 12 bases between them. CDR3 coding DNA: TGTGCCAGCAGCCAAATGCGAACGGGTGAGCAGTACTTC. It specifies CASSQMRTGEQYF.

This clonotype came up a few times. The rearrangement joins TRBV7-3 to TRBJ2-2, with TRBD2 matching 15 bases. The germline V gene has CDR1 SGHTA and CDR2 FQGTGA. The CDR3 runs to 16 residues. With 5 bases clipped from V and 5 bases from J, the junction kept 3 bases outside the gene matches. The CDR3 DNA reads as TGTGCCAGCAGCCAGGGACTAGCGGGAGGTACCGGGGAGCTGTTTTTT. Translating gives CASSQGLAGGTGELFF. The full variable domain, in which reference TRBV7-3 and TRBJ2-2 provide the parts outside the CDR3, is GAGVSQTPSNKVTEKGKYVELRCDPISGHTALYWYRQSLGQGPEFLIYFQGTGAADDSGLPNDRFFAVRPEGSVSTLKIQRTERGDSAVYLCASSQGLAGGTGELFFGEGSRLTVL.

The CDR3 loop is CATSQRGADTQYF. The CDR3 bases are TGTGCCACCAGCCAGAGGGGAGCAGATACGCAGTATTTT. The rearrangement uses TRBV15 and TRBJ2-3, with D perhaps being TRBD1 or TRBD2 (5 bases each). Between the trimmed V and J ends, which lost 5 bases and 4 bases, there was a span of 10 bases. Germline CDR1 LNHNV, CDR2 YYDKDF (reference sequence). The length of the CDR3 is 13 residues.

V and J are TRBV4-1 and TRBJ2-5; D is perhaps TRBD1 (6 bases). This CDR3 is 16 amino acids long. V gave up 0 bases and J gave up 2 bases, with 13 bases separating them. CDR1 and CDR2 (germline): MGHRA, YSYEKL. The CDR3 DNA follows: TGCGCCAGCAGCCAAGAAGCGTGGGACACTCAAGAGACCCAGTACTTC. Residues: CASSQEAWDTQETQYF.

This clonotype was observed a few times. The chain is built from TRBV28 and TRBJ2-7; D may correspond to TRBD1 or TRBD2 (6 bases each). The CDR3 runs 15 residues. The germline V gene has CDR1 MDHEN and CDR2 SYDVKM. The V end was cut by 6 bases, the J end by 7 bases, with 22 bases between. This CDR3 reads CASRYTGRGLVEQYF. The CDR3 nucleotides read TGTGCCAGCAGGTACACAGGGCGGGGTCTAGTGGAGCAGTACTTC.

This clonotype was seen at least ten times. This sequence joins TRBV15 and TRBJ2-3; no clear D. The germline V gene encodes CDR1 LNHNV and CDR2 YYDKDF (reference sequence). This CDR3 is 14 amino acids long. Trimming removed 0 bases at V and 2 bases at J, with 6 bases between. The CDR3 here is CATSRDQATDTQYF. In DNA form, the CDR3 reads TGTGCCACCAGCAGAGACCAGGCCACAGATACGCAGTATTTT.

The chain recombines TRBV6-5 with TRBJ2-7; 9 bases match TRBD1. V trimming: 6 bases; J trimming: 12 bases; junction bases outside the gene matches: 30. The CDR3 loop spans 19 amino acids. Germline CDR1 and CDR2: MNHEY and SVGAGI. The CDR3 bases are TGTGCCAGCAGCCATTTCCGGGACAGGGAGACCTATCCAACAGCCCGTAGGTACTTC. Translation: CASSHFRDRETYPTARRYF.

The genes are TRBV4-1 and TRBJ2-7, with unresolved D. CDR3 length: 15 amino acids. V lost 0 bases and J 0 bases, leaving 9 bases between the germline ends. CDR1 and CDR2 from the germline V gene are MGHRA and YSYEKL. CDR3 nucleotides: TGCGCCAGCAGCCAAGAGGCAGTGGGCTCCTACGAGCAGTACTTC. Translating gives CASSQEAVGSYEQYF.

This chain joins TRBV29-1 and TRBJ2-2, with D unclear. The germline gives CDR1 SQVTM, CDR2 ANQGSEA. The CDR3 covers 12 residues. Trimming removed 7 bases from V and 4 bases from J, with 10 bases in between. The CDR3 here is CSGLYSTGELFF. In DNA, the CDR3 is TGCAGCGGGCTCTACAGCACCGGGGAGCTGTTTTTT.

This clonotype was picked up a small number of times. This chain links TRBV10-3 with TRBJ2-7; 10 nucleotides line up with TRBD1. From germline, CDR1 is ENHRY and CDR2 SYGVKD. With 4 bases clipped from V and 6 bases from J, the junction kept 9 bases outside the gene matches. There are 15 residues in the CDR3. The CDR3 spells CAISGQGAIGFEQYF. As DNA, the CDR3 is TGTGCCATCAGTGGACAGGGGGCAATCGGATTCGAGCAGTACTTC.

The chain is built from TRBV6-6 and TRBJ2-1; 10 bases line up with TRBD2. This CDR3 is 17 amino acids long. V gave up 5 bases and J gave up 10 bases; unmatched junction bases: 17. Germline V gives CDR1 MNHNY, CDR2 SVGAGI (reference sequence). CDR3 protein: CASSLAGAVLTGAEQFF. The CDR3 coding sequence is TGTGCCAGCAGTCTAGCGGGAGCGGTCTTAACGGGGGCCGAGCAGTTCTTC.

V is TRBV6-2 or TRBV6-3 and J is TRBJ2-6; 7 nucleotides line up with TRBD1. V gave up 6 bases and J gave up 0 bases; unmatched junction bases: 5. The CDR3 runs 16 residues. Germline-derived CDR1 and CDR2 are MNHEY and SVGEGT. The CDR3 bases are TGTGCCAGCAGCAAACAGGGGAACTCTGGGGCCAACGTCCTGACTTTC. Encoded protein: CASSKQGNSGANVLTF.

The rearrangement links TRBV2 to TRBJ2-1, with no clear D. V was clipped by 6 bases and J by 3 bases, with 12 bases between them. Germline CDR1 and CDR2: SNHLY and FYNNEI. This CDR3 spans 14 amino acids. CDR3 nucleotide sequence: TGTGCCAGCAGCCGGCAGGACGTCTACAATGAGCAGTTCTTC. This encodes CASSRQDVYNEQFF.

The V gene is TRBV7-2, the J gene TRBJ2-1, with a tentative D call TRBD1 (6 bases). Germline lookup yields CDR1 SGHTA and CDR2 FQGNSA. The CDR3 covers 14 residues. With 3 bases removed from V and 6 bases from J, the gap between germline ends came to 12 bases. The chain's CDR3 is CASSFRIGGNEQFF. The CDR3 region has the DNA TGTGCCAGCAGCTTCCGGATAGGGGGCAATGAGCAGTTCTTC.

In DNA form, the CDR3 reads TGTGCCAGCACGTCCGGGCCCCGCGTGACGTACGAGCAGTACTTC. This sequence encodes CASTSGPRVTYEQYF. J is TRBJ2-7 and V is TRBV28; no firm D call. The V end was cut by 7 bases, the J end by 4 bases, with 20 bases between. This CDR3 has 15 residues. CDR1 is MDHEN and CDR2 is SYDVKM in the germline V gene.

This chain uses TRBV12-3 or TRBV12-4 with TRBJ1-1; no clear D. Trimming shortened V by 1 base and J by 1 base, and 10 bases separated the two germline ends. There are 15 residues in the CDR3. The CDR3 sequence: CASSLDREGNTEAFF. In nucleotides, the CDR3 is TGTGCCAGCAGTTTAGATCGTGAGGGGAACACTGAAGCTTTCTTT.

In this sample, this clonotype turned up a few times. V gene TRBV20-1 combines with J gene TRBJ2-4; no firm D call. V gave up 3 bases and J gave up 6 bases, with 12 bases separating them. The CDR3 length is 13 residues. Germline V gives CDR1 DFQATT, CDR2 SNEGSKA (reference sequence). The CDR3 loop reads CSASKAFLNIQYF. CDR3 coding DNA: TGCAGTGCTAGTAAAGCCTTCTTAAACATTCAGTACTTC.

This clonotype was detected only a few times. CDR3 protein: CASSRIGIRDSPLHF. The CDR3, as DNA: TGTGCCAGCAGCCGCATAGGGATTCGGGATTCACCCCTCCACTTT. The chain employs TRBV5-6 and TRBJ1-6; D gene ambiguous. V was clipped by 4 bases and J by 8 bases, with 16 bases between them. CDR1 is SGHDT and CDR2 is YYEEEE in the germline V gene. The CDR3 totals 15 residues.

The chain carries TRBV14 and TRBJ2-2, with 11 positions matching TRBD2. V gave up 1 base and J gave up 7 bases; unmatched junction bases: 2. Looked up from germline, CDR1 is SGHDN and CDR2 is FVKESK. This CDR3 spans 15 amino acids. This CDR3 reads CASSQALAGVGELFF. The CDR3 DNA is TGTGCCAGCAGCCAAGCACTAGCGGGAGTCGGGGAGCTGTTTTTT.

This clonotype was seen a few times. The V gene is TRBV6-2 or TRBV6-3, the J gene TRBJ2-4; 7 positions agree with TRBD1. The CDR3 spans 18 residues. V lost 6 bases, J lost 0 bases, and 14 bases stayed unmatched. Germline V lookup: CDR1 MNHEY, CDR2 SVGEGT. CDR3 sequence: CASSDPTRGQLAKNIQYF. As DNA, the CDR3 is TGTGCCAGCAGCGACCCCACAAGGGGACAGCTAGCCAAAAACATTCAGTACTTC.

There are a few counts of this clonotype. V usage is TRBV20-1 and J usage is TRBJ2-7; D is tentatively TRBD1 or TRBD2 (5 bases each). Germline loops: CDR1 DFQATT, CDR2 SNEGSKA (reference sequence). This CDR3 is built from 13 residues. The CDR3 loop reads CRASPLEGYEQYF. CDR3 in DNA: TGCAGGGCTTCCCCACTTGAGGGGTACGAGCAGTACTTC.

For this clonotype: An end of the junction differs from the germline gene, which may be a read error. The rearrangement links TRBV12-3 or TRBV12-4 to TRBJ2-7, with TRBD2 matching 10 bases. The CDR3 runs 12 residues. CDR3 region: CASSLAGVPKFF. CDR3 bases: TGTGCCAGCAGTCTAGCGGGGGTTCCCAAGTTCTTC.

The chain has TRBV20-1 and TRBJ2-3; TRBD2 agrees at 15 bases. The CDR3 spans 19 residues. V gave up 1 base and J gave up 2 bases; unmatched junction bases: 10. The germline V gene encodes CDR1 DFQATT and CDR2 SNEGSKA (reference sequence). In DNA form, the CDR3 reads TGCAGTGCTAGAGCTTTCGGACTAGCGGGAGGGTTGACCACAGATACGCAGTATTTT. Encoded protein: CSARAFGLAGGLTTDTQYF.

The chain combines TRBV7-6 with TRBJ2-4; possible D gene TRBD2, 6 bases. TRBJ2-7 explains the end of the DNA better; the J call may be wrong. CDR3 length: 14 residues. CDR1 is SGHVS, CDR2 FNYEAQ, per germline. CDR3 region: CASSRVGRRYEQYF. CDR3 in DNA: TGTGCCAGCAGCCGGGTGGGGAGGAGGTACGAGCAGTACTTC.

This clonotype was counted a few times. V gene TRBV20-1 combines with J gene TRBJ2-1; 9 nucleotides agree with TRBD2. The length of the CDR3 is 13 residues. The V segment lost 2 bases and the J segment 9 bases; nucleotides outside the gene matches: 5. Germline CDR1 is DFQATT and CDR2 is SNEGSKA (reference sequence). The CDR3 spells CSARISGRSEQFF. The CDR3 DNA reads TGCAGTGCTAGAATTAGCGGGAGATCTGAGCAGTTCTTC.

The table lists this clonotype with a few counts. This chain links TRBV20-1 with TRBJ1-6; 10 nucleotides agree with TRBD1. Trimming took 8 bases from V and 5 from J; bases not matched to a gene: 9. Per the germline V gene, CDR1 is DFQATT and CDR2 is SNEGSKA (reference sequence). This CDR3 spans 15 amino acids. The CDR3 sequence: CSPLDRGRDNSPLHF. Here the CDR3 DNA reads TGCAGTCCCCTAGACAGGGGGCGAGATAATTCACCCCTCCACTTT.

The chain links TRBV12-3 or TRBV12-4 to TRBJ2-1; 10 positions match TRBD1. There are 15 residues in the CDR3. J gave up 9 bases and V 5 bases, and 10 bases lay outside the gene matches. The CDR3 bases are TGTGCCAGCAGTGCAACCGGGACAGGGGTTATTGAGCAGTTCTTC. Its protein is CASSATGTGVIEQFF.

This clonotype was detected a few times. This chain links TRBV20-1 with TRBJ2-1; no firm D call. The CDR3 has 12 residues. Trimming cost V 0 bases and J 10 bases, with 10 bases left between them. Germline lookup yields CDR1 DFQATT and CDR2 SNEGSKA (reference sequence). DNA of the CDR3: TGCAGTGCTAGAGATCGCAGTCACGAGCAGTTCTTC. Translated, it gives CSARDRSHEQFF.

This clonotype was observed a few times. V usage is TRBV7-3 and J usage is TRBJ2-3, with 7 bases identical to TRBD2. Trimming took 2 bases from V and 7 from J; bases not matched to a gene: 9. The CDR3 spans 15 residues. Per germline, CDR1 SGHTA and CDR2 FQGTGA. The CDR3 nucleotides read TGTGCCAGCAGCTTAGATGGGGGGGGAACTTATACGCAGTATTTT. Amino acid sequence: CASSLDGGGTYTQYF.

This clonotype showed up just a few times. V is TRBV20-1 and J is TRBJ2-7, with 8 positions matching TRBD1. Germline CDR1 reads DFQATT; CDR2 reads SNEGSKA (reference sequence). Trimming removed 0 bases from V and 2 bases from J; junction bases left unmatched: 3. The CDR3 loop spans 14 amino acids. This CDR3 is CSARDGQGTYEQYF. In DNA, the CDR3 is TGCAGTGCTAGAGACGGACAGGGAACCTACGAGCAGTACTTC.

This clonotype was seen a few times. The chain couples TRBV25-1 to TRBJ2-3; possibly TRBD1 or TRBD2 for D (5 bases each). This CDR3 region has 15 residues. The ends were cut back, 3 bases at V and 2 bases at J, with 12 bases in the middle. CDR1 and CDR2 from the germline V gene are MGHDK and SYGVNS. The CDR3 loop is CASSDPSGPTDTQYF. The CDR3 DNA sequence: TGTGCCAGCAGTGACCCTTCGGGGCCCACAGATACGCAGTATTTT.

This clonotype was seen more than once but under ten times. The genes are TRBV3-1 and TRBJ2-5; unclear D gene. This CDR3 region has 20 residues. Trimming cost V 0 bases and J 6 bases, with 29 bases left between them. CDR1 is LGHDT, CDR2 YNNKEL, per germline (reference sequence). The CDR3 DNA is TGTGCCAGCAGCCAAGAGGGCGACTCCCCTCGTATTCGGATTATTAAGACCCAGTACTTC. It translates to CASSQEGDSPRIRIIKTQYF.